Listed here is a single T cell receptor (beta chain). This entry comes from a study of blood T cell repertoires in COVID-19. At the level of the study: Collection of acute and convalescent COVID-19 samples took place in the United States, Italy and Spain. PBMCs, B-cell-depleted T cells, or T cells provided the cDNA or gDNA that made up the material.

The CDR3 is made up of 14 amino acids. The germline V and J ends were trimmed by 5 bases and 3 bases, with 11 bases remaining between them. Per the germline V gene, CDR1 is MDHEN and CDR2 is SYDVKM. Per the original data handling: Reference gene primer amplification yielded estimated nucleated cell counts. Sequenced by immunoSEQ multiplex PCR; TCRdb stores in-frame clones only, minus some. V and J calls and clone size follow that table, whereas D and trimming were derived from the DNA. The data hold 100,000 or so clones, with approximately 90% observed a single time. What was sequenced was peripheral blood. This TCR derives from a human donor with acute or convalescent COVID-19. The donor label of this sample is uncertain. This sequence joins TRBV28 and TRBJ1-5; D is ambiguous. The CDR3 spells CASSGGQYNQPQHF. The CDR3, as DNA: TGTGCCAGCAGTGGAGGGCAGTACAATCAGCCCCAGCATTTT.